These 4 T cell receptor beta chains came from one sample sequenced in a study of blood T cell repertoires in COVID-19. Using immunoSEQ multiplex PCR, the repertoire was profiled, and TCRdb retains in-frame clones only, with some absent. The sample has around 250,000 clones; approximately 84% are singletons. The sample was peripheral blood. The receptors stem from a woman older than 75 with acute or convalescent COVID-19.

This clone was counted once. The CDR3 sequence is CASRLSTSGGPGEQFF. The CDR3, as DNA: TGCGCCAGCAGATTATCTACCAGCGGGGGCCCAGGTGAGCAGTTCTTC. This chain links TRBV5-1 with TRBJ2-1; 8 nucleotides line up with TRBD2. The length of the CDR3 is 16 residues. The germline CDR1 and CDR2 sequences are SGHRS and YFSETQ. Trimming removed 5 bases from V and 9 bases from J; junction bases left unmatched: 16.

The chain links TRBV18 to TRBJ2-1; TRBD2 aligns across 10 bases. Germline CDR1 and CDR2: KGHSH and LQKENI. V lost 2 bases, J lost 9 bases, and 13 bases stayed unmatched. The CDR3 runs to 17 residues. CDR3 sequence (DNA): TGTGCCAGCTCACCAAGGCCTAGCGGGGGCCACACTGGTGAGCAGTTCTTC. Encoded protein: CASSPRPSGGHTGEQFF.

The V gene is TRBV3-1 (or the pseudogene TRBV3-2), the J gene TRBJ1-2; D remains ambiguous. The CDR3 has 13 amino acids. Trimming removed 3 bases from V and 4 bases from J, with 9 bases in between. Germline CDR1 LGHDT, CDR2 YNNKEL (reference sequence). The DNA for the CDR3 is TGTGCCAGCAGCCACCGGGGAGGCTATGGCTACACCTTC. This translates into CASSHRGGYGYTF.

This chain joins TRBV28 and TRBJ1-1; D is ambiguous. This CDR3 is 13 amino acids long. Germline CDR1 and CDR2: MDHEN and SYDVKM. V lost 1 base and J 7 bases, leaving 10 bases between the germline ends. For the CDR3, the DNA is TGTGCCAGCAGTTTATCCAGCCGGGATGAAGCTTTCTTT. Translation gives CASSLSSRDEAFF.